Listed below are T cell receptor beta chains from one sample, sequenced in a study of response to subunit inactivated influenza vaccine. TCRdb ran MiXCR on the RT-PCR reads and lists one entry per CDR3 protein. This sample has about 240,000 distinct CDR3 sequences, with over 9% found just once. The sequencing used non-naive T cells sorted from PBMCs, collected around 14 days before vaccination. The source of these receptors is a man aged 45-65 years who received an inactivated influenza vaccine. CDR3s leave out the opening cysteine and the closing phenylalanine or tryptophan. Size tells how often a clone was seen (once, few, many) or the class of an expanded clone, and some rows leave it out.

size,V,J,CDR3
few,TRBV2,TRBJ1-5,ASSGDLQPQH
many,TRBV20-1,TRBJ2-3,SADKAGALDTQY
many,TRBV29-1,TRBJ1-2,SVVGGGSYT
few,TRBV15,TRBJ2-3,ATSRGPWTDTQY
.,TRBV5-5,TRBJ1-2,ASTPGVDGYT
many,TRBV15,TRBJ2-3,ATSSGDSGIRDTQY
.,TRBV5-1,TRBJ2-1,ASSFDRVGNNEQF
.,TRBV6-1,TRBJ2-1,ASSPLTLDYYNEQF
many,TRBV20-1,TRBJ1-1,SAKEGGAYTEAF
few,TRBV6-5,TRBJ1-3,ASSFGQAVYGNTIY
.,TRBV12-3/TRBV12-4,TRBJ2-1,ASNPGGAALFEQF
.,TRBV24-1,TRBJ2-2,ATNEGDRNFFRNTGELF
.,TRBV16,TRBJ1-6,ASSQFQGQGNSPLH
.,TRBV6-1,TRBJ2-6,ASSGHFSGANVLT
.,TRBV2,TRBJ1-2,ASRGRDAYYGYT
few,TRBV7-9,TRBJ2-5,ASSASGAGREETQY
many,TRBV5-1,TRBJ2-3,ASSLERPTDTQY
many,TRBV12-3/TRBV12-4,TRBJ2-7,ASSLGWGPYEQY
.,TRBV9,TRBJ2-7,ASSVDVSPVNEQY
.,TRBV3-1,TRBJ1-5,ASSRSRDGGGYQPQH
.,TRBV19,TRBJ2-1,ASSIVGLTYNEQF
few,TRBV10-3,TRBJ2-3,AISGGTDTQY
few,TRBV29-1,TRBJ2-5,SGVKRGRVETQY
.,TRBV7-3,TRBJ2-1,ASSLKGAGGDEQF
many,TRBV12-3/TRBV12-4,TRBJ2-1,ASSLAWDPYNEQF
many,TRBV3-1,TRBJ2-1,ASSSRSGGAGNEQF
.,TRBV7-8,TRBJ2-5,ASSFHRGAETQY
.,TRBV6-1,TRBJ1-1,ASSPTAERGNTEAF
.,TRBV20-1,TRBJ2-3,SARDVRDLLRTDTQY
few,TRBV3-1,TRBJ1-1,ASSQSPTNTEAF
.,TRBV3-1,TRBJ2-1,ASSQVGLATEQF
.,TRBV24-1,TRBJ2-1,ATSDLLGSDPYNEQF
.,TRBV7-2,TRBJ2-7,ASSYDRCRNEQY
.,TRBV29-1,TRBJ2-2,SVEGWNTGELF
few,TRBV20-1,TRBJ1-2,SASYGYT
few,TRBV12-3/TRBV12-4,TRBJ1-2,ASSFRGGTSGYT
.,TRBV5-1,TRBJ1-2,ASSPGQGHYGYT
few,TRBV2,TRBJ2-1,ASRNGQNNNEQF
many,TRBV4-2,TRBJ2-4,ASSQEATNIQY
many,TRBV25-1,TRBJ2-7,ASSVGAYEQY
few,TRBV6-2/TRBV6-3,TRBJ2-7,ASRNWDRGLYEQY
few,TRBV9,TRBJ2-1,ASSVELATTSVHEQF
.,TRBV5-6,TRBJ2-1,ASSFTVYNEQF
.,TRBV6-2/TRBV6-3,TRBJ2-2,ASSQNRDTGELF
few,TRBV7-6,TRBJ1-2,ASSFQGLRGYT
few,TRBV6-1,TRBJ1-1,ASSGPGGRKEAF